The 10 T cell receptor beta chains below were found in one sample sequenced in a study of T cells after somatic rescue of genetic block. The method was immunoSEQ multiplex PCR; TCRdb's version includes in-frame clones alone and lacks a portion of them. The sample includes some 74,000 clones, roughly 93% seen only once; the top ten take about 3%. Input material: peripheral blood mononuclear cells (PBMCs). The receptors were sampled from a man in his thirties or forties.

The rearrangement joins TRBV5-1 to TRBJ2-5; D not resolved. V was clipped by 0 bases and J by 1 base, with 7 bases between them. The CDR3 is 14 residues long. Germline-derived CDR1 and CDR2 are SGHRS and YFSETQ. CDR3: CASSLGQIQETQYF. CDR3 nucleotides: TGCGCCAGCAGCTTGGGGCAGATCCAAGAGACCCAGTACTTC.

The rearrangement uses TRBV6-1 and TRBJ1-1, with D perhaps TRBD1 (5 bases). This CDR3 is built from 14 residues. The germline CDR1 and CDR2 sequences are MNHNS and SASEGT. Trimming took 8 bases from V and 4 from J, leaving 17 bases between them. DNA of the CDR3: TGTGCCAGCCAGGTTACGGAGGGGTCCACTGAAGCTTTCTTT. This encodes CASQVTEGSTEAFF.

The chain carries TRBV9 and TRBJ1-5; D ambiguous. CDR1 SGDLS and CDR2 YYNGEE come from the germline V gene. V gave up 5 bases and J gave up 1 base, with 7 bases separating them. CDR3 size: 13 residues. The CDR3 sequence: CASSRDSNQPQHF. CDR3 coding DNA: TGTGCCAGCAGTCGAGACAGCAATCAGCCCCAGCATTTT. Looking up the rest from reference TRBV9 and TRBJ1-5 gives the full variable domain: DSGVTQTPKHLITATGQRVTLRCSPRSGDLSVYWYQQSLDQGLQFLIQYYNGEERAKGNILERFSAQQFPDLHSELNLSSLELGDSALYFCASSRDSNQPQHFGDGTRLSIL.

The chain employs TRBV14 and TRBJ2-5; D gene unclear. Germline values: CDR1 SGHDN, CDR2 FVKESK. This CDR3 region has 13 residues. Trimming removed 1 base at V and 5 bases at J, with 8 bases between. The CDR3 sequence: CASSQGQSETQYF. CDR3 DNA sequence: TGTGCCAGCAGCCAAGGCCAGTCGGAGACCCAGTACTTC.

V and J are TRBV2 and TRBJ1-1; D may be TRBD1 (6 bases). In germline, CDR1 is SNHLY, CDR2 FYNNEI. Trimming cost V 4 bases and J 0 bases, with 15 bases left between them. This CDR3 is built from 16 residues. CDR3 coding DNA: TGTGCCAGCAGTGTCGGGACATCGGAGGTGAACACTGAAGCTTTCTTT. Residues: CASSVGTSEVNTEAFF.

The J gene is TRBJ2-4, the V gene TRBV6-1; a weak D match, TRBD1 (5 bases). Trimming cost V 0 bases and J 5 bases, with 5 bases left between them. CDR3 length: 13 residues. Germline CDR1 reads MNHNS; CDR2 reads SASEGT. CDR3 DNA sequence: TGTGCCAGCAGTGAAGCAGGGGAAAACATTCAGTACTTC. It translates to CASSEAGENIQYF.

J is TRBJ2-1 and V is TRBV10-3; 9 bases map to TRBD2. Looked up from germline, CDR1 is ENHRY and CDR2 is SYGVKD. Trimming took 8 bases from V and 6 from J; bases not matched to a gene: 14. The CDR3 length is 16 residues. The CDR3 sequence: CAIGTRSGGDSNEQFF. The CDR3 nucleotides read TGTGCCATCGGAACCCGTAGCGGGGGAGACTCCAATGAGCAGTTCTTC.

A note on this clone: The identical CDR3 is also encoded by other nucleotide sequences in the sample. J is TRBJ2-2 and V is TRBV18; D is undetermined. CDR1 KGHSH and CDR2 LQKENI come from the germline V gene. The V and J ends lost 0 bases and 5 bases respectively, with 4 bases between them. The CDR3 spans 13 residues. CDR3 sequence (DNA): TGTGCCAGCTCACCACCGGGAACCGGGGAGCTGTTTTTT. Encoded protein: CASSPPGTGELFF.

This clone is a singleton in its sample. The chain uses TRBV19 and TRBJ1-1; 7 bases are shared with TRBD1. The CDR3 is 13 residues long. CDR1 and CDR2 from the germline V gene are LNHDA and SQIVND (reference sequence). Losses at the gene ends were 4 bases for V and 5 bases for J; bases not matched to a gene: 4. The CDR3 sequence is CASSKGGGTEAFF. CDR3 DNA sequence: TGTGCCAGTAGTAAAGGGGGCGGAACTGAAGCTTTCTTT.

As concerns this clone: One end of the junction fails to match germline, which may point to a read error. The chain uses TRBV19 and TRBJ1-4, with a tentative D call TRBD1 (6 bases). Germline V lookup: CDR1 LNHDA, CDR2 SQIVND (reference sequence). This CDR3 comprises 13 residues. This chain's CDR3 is CASSISGSVRGVF. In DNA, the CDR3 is TGTGCCAGTAGTATTTCTGGCTCGGTCAGGGGTGTTTTT.